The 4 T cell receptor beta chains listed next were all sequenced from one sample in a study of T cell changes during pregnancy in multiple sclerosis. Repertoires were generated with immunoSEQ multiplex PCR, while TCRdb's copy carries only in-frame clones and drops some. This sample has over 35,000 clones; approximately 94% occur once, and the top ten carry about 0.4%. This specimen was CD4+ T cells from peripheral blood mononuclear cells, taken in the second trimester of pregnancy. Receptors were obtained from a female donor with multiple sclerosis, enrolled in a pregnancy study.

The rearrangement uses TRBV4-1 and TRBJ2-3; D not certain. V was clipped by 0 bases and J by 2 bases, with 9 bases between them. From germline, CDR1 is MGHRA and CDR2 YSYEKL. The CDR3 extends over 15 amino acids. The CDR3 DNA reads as TGCGCCAGCAGCCAAGAAGGCGGAAACACAGATACGCAGTATTTT. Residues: CASSQEGGNTDTQYF.

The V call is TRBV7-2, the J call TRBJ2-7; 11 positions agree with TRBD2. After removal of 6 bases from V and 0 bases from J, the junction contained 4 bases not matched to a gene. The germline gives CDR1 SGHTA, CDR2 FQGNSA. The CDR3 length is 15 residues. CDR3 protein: CASRFSGGVSYEQYF. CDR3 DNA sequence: TGTGCCAGCAGGTTTAGCGGGGGGGTCTCCTACGAGCAGTACTTC.

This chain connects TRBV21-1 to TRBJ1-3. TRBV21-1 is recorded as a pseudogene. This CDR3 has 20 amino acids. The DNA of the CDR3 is TGTGCCAGCAGCGCGAAAGAGGGGATGGGAGGAGGCCTCTCTGGAAACACCATATATTTT. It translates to CASSAKEGMGGGLSGNTIYF.

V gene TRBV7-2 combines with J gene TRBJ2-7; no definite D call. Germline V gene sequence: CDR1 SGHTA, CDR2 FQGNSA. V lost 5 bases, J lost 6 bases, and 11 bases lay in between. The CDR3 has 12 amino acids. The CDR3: CASSHPTGEQYF. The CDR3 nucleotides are TGTGCCAGCAGCCACCCGACGGGCGAGCAGTACTTC.